Presented here are 30 T cell receptor beta chains from one specimen sequenced in a study of T cell responses to AZD1222 COVID-19 vaccine. Assay used: immunoSEQ multiplex PCR; TCRdb lists only in-frame clones, some missing. The sample holds some 120,000 clones, more than 75% seen once. The sequenced sample was peripheral blood, obtained on day 0 of AZD1222 vaccination. These receptors were collected from an adult in good health.

The table lists this clone with a count of one. The genes are TRBV15 and TRBJ1-2; D possibly corresponds to TRBD1 (5 bases). The length of the CDR3 is 19 residues. Trimming cost V 0 bases and J 3 bases, with 23 bases left between them. The germline CDR1 and CDR2 sequences are LNHNV and YYDKDF (reference sequence). As DNA, the CDR3 is TGTGCCACCAGCAGAGATCTGGTGGGATCAGGGCTGCTTTACTATGGCTACACCTTC. It codes for CATSRDLVGSGLLYYGYTF.

This clone was picked up a small number of times. The J gene is TRBJ2-2, the V gene TRBV6-5; D is unresolved. Trimming took 0 bases from V and 6 from J, leaving 11 bases between them. The V gene's germline CDR1 is MNHEY and CDR2 SVGAGI. The CDR3 contains 15 residues. CDR3 protein: CASSYSQTSSGELFF. As DNA, the CDR3 is TGTGCCAGCAGTTACTCGCAGACCTCTTCCGGGGAGCTGTTTTTT.

The chain joins TRBV13 to TRBJ2-7; D is unclear. Germline CDR1 PRHDT, CDR2 FYEKMQ (reference sequence). Trimming took off 4 bases at V and 0 bases at J, with 7 bases between the two ends. The CDR3 totals 13 residues. The CDR3 nucleotides read TGTGCCAGCAGCTCTGTTAGCTCCTACGAGCAGTACTTC. Translating it yields CASSSVSSYEQYF.

The chain combines TRBV9 with TRBJ2-7; 7 bases line up with TRBD2. The ends lost 0 bases at V and 4 bases at J; junction bases unmatched: 4. CDR1 is SGDLS and CDR2 is YYNGEE in the germline V gene. The CDR3 consists of 14 residues. CDR3 protein: CASSVGGEGYEQYF. CDR3 nucleotides: TGTGCCAGCAGCGTAGGAGGGGAGGGTTACGAGCAGTACTTC.

The chain couples TRBV19 to TRBJ1-2, with no clear D. Trimming removed 7 bases from V and 2 bases from J, with 20 bases in between. CDR3 length: 16 residues. CDR1 and CDR2 (germline): LNHDA, SQIVND (reference sequence). The CDR3: CASTPVAPTRNYGYTF. The CDR3 coding sequence is TGTGCCAGTACACCCGTTGCGCCTACGAGAAACTATGGCTACACCTTC.

V gene TRBV28 combines with J gene TRBJ1-1; D ambiguous. Trimming left V 4 bases short and J 4 bases short, with 16 bases between. This CDR3 has 15 amino acids. Germline values: CDR1 MDHEN, CDR2 SYDVKM. Here the CDR3 DNA reads TGTGCCAGCAGTTCCCCGGCAGTCGGAGCCACTGAAGCTTTCTTT. Protein sequence: CASSSPAVGATEAFF.

The chain carries TRBV7-3 and TRBJ2-7; TRBD2 matches at 11 bases. CDR1 SGHTA and CDR2 FQGTGA come from the germline V gene. Germline trimming cut 2 bases from V and 7 bases from J; bases unmatched to any gene: 10. The CDR3 extends over 16 amino acids. CDR3 sequence reads: CASSLQPTSGRWEQYF. CDR3 in DNA: TGTGCCAGCAGCTTACAGCCCACTAGCGGGAGATGGGAGCAGTACTTC.

The chain combines TRBV7-9 with TRBJ1-2; 9 bases line up with TRBD1. V trimming: 5 bases; J trimming: 5 bases; junction bases outside the gene matches: 6. Germline values: CDR1 SEHNR, CDR2 FQNEAQ (reference sequence). This CDR3 has 14 amino acids. CDR3 amino acids: CASSVDRGDYGYTF. CDR3 bases: TGTGCCAGCAGCGTTGACAGGGGGGATTATGGCTACACCTTC.

This chain links TRBV12-3 or TRBV12-4 with TRBJ1-6; TRBD1 might be the D (5 bases). The CDR3 loop spans 13 amino acids. Trimming cost V 10 bases and J 7 bases, with 14 bases left between them. CDR3 sequence: CATLGRGNSPLHF. Written as DNA, the CDR3 is TGTGCCACCCTCGGGCGGGGGAATTCACCCCTCCACTTT.

V usage is TRBV14 and J usage is TRBJ2-2, with D possibly matching TRBD2 (5 bases). CDR3 size: 16 residues. V was cut by 4 bases and J by 0 bases, with 12 bases left in between. From germline, CDR1 is SGHDN and CDR2 FVKESK. The CDR3: CASSPRSGTNTGELFF. CDR3 DNA sequence: TGTGCCAGCAGCCCCCGAAGCGGCACGAACACCGGGGAGCTGTTTTTT.

The chain recombines TRBV10-3 with TRBJ2-2; no firm D call. CDR3 length: 12 residues. Trimming left V 10 bases short and J 0 bases short, with 6 bases between. The V gene's germline CDR1 is ENHRY and CDR2 SYGVKD. CDR3 sequence (DNA): TGTGCCACCGGACCGAACACCGGGGAGCTGTTTTTT. Amino acids: CATGPNTGELFF.

CDR3 protein: CASSLEGANEKLFF. The CDR3 nucleotides read TGTGCCAGCAGCTTGGAGGGGGCTAATGAAAAACTGTTTTTT. This chain uses TRBV5-4 with TRBJ1-4; tentatively, D is TRBD1 (6 bases). The CDR3 is 14 amino acids. The germline V and J ends were trimmed by 0 bases and 3 bases, with 6 bases remaining between them. Germline V gene data show CDR1 as SGHNT and CDR2 as YYREEE (reference sequence).

This rearrangement joins TRBV6-5 to TRBJ1-2, with D perhaps TRBD1 (6 bases). The CDR3 consists of 16 residues. V lost 4 bases and J lost 0, with 15 bases in between. Germline V gene data show CDR1 as MNHEY and CDR2 as SVGAGI. As DNA, the CDR3 is TGTGCCAGCAGTTCTGTTTGGGACACAGCTAACTATGGCTACACCTTC. The encoded protein is CASSSVWDTANYGYTF.

The V and J genes are TRBV7-2 and TRBJ1-2; no clear D gene. Germline V gene data show CDR1 as SGHTA and CDR2 as FQGNSA. This CDR3 has 14 residues. The V gene lost 0 bases and the J gene lost 5 bases, with 10 bases spanning the gap. CDR3 region: CASSLAPVGYGYTF. As DNA, the CDR3 is TGTGCCAGCAGCTTAGCTCCCGTGGGTTATGGCTACACCTTC.

The gene calls are TRBV30 and TRBJ2-5; no reliable D call. CDR1 is GTSNPN, CDR2 SVGIG, per germline (reference sequence). V lost 1 base and J 5 bases, leaving 8 bases between the germline ends. The CDR3 covers 12 residues. The CDR3 DNA reads TGTGCCTGGAGTGAGGGTTGGGAGACCCAGTACTTC. It translates to CAWSEGWETQYF.

This chain connects TRBV19 to TRBJ2-7, with D perhaps TRBD2 (5 bases). Deletions cut 3 bases from V and 6 bases from J, with 12 bases between. This CDR3 has 13 amino acids. The V gene's germline CDR1 is LNHDA and CDR2 SQIVND (reference sequence). CDR3 DNA: TGTGCCAGTAGTATCGATGTAGGACTCGAGCAGTACTTC. Translation gives CASSIDVGLEQYF.

In regard to this clone: The DNA is omitted, as the CDR3 cannot be located on it reliably, and the CDR3 follows TCRdb's listing. The V call is TRBV3-1 (or the pseudogene TRBV3-2), the J call TRBJ2-2; the listed D gene, TRBD2, was not tested against the DNA. CDR1 and CDR2 from the germline V gene are LGHDT and YNNKEL (reference sequence). The CDR3 totals 14 residues, both ends included. CDR3 amino acids: CASSHVFGAGELFF.

This clone was counted a few times. The rearrangement joins TRBV29-1 to TRBJ1-1, with TRBD1 identical over 9 bases. The V segment lost 5 bases and the J segment 7 bases; nucleotides outside the gene matches: 8. This CDR3 has 13 residues. Germline CDR1 and CDR2: SQVTM and ANQGSEA. The CDR3 reads CSVHLGQGNEAFF. Here the CDR3 DNA reads TGCAGCGTTCATCTCGGACAGGGGAATGAAGCTTTCTTT.

This clone showed up just a few times. The genes are TRBV19 and TRBJ2-2; D perhaps matches TRBD2 (5 bases). CDR1 is LNHDA, CDR2 SQIVND, per germline (reference sequence). V lost 7 bases and J 5 bases, leaving 17 bases between the germline ends. The CDR3 spans 15 residues. Written as DNA, the CDR3 is TGTGCCAGTACCATGGGAGCCAGTGGGACCGGGGAGCTGTTTTTT. This translates into CASTMGASGTGELFF.

The chain uses TRBV3-1 (or the pseudogene TRBV3-2) and TRBJ1-5; unclear D gene. Between the trimmed V and J ends, which lost 1 base and 4 bases, there was a span of 8 bases. This CDR3 is 14 amino acids long. The germline gives CDR1 LGHDT, CDR2 YNNKEL (reference sequence). The CDR3 sequence: CASSQGQINQPQHF. The CDR3, as DNA: TGTGCCAGCAGCCAAGGCCAGATAAATCAGCCCCAGCATTTT.

This clone appeared once. The genes are TRBV25-1 and TRBJ1-6, with D tentatively TRBD1 (5 bases). Germline CDR1 MGHDK, CDR2 SYGVNS. The CDR3 sequence is 16 residues long. V gave up 2 bases and J gave up 10 bases, with 18 bases separating them. CDR3 DNA sequence: TGTGCCAGCAGTGAAACACCTGGGGCGGGTGGCTCACCCCTCCACTTT. Residues: CASSETPGAGGSPLHF.

The V and J genes are TRBV28 and TRBJ1-2; D not certain. The germline V and J ends were trimmed by 7 bases and 1 base, with 25 bases remaining between them. This CDR3 has 18 amino acids. The germline V gene has CDR1 MDHEN and CDR2 SYDVKM. As DNA, the CDR3 is TGTGCCAGCATCTCCCCCCTTCGCGGCGGTGGCTATAACTATGGCTACACCTTC. This translates into CASISPLRGGGYNYGYTF.

CDR3 sequence: CASSIMSGADTQYF. In DNA, the CDR3 is TGTGCCAGTAGTATAATGTCTGGGGCAGATACGCAGTATTTT. This sequence joins TRBV19 and TRBJ2-3; D remains unclear. Trimming removed 2 bases from V and 4 bases from J, with 10 bases in between. This CDR3 has 14 amino acids. Germline CDR1 and CDR2: LNHDA and SQIVND (reference sequence). Looking up the rest from reference TRBV19 and TRBJ2-3 gives the full variable domain: DGGITQSPKYLFRKEGQNVTLSCEQNLNHDAMYWYRQDPGQGLRLIYYSQIVNDFQKGDIAEGYSVSREKKESFPLTVTSAQKNPTAFYLCASSIMSGADTQYFGPGTRLTVL.

The CDR3 loop reads CASSDRGLQPQHF. As DNA, the CDR3 is TGTGCCAGCAGCGACAGGGGGCTTCAGCCCCAGCATTTT. The chain recombines TRBV6-5 with TRBJ1-5, with TRBD1 matching 10 bases. Germline CDR1 MNHEY, CDR2 SVGAGI. This CDR3 spans 13 amino acids. V was clipped by 6 bases and J by 6 bases; unmatched bases: 2.

This clone has only one observation. This chain connects TRBV4-1 to TRBJ1-1, with D hard to call. The V gene lost 0 bases and the J gene lost 2 bases, with 10 bases spanning the gap. CDR3 length: 15 residues. Looked up from germline, CDR1 is MGHRA and CDR2 is YSYEKL. The CDR3, as DNA: TGCGCCAGCAGCCAAGAACCAGTCTTAAACACTGAAGCTTTCTTT. It codes for CASSQEPVLNTEAFF.

V gene TRBV28 combines with J gene TRBJ2-5; 7 bases are a match to TRBD1. J gave up 5 bases and V 7 bases, and 10 bases lay outside the gene matches. The germline V gene has CDR1 MDHEN and CDR2 SYDVKM. The CDR3 is 14 amino acids. CDR3 DNA sequence: TGTGCCAGCATGTTAACAGGGGTAGGGGAGACCCAGTACTTC. Translated, it gives CASMLTGVGETQYF.

The chain recombines TRBV29-1 with TRBJ1-6; TRBD1 matches 8 bases. With V trimmed by 7 bases and J by 6 bases, 5 bases remained unmatched. Germline V gene lookup returns CDR1 SQVTM and CDR2 ANQGSEA. The CDR3 spans 13 residues. CDR3 residues: CSAQTGVNSPLHF. CDR3 coding DNA: TGCAGCGCCCAGACAGGGGTTAATTCACCCCTCCACTTT.

CDR3 sequence reads: CASSDFPTSTDTQYF. The CDR3 DNA is TGTGCCAGCAGTGACTTCCCCACTAGCACAGATACGCAGTATTTT. This chain uses TRBV6-4 with TRBJ2-3; D ambiguous. This CDR3 is built from 15 residues. The V and J ends lost 1 base and 0 bases respectively, with 8 bases between them. Per the germline V gene, CDR1 is MRHNA and CDR2 is SNTAGT.

This sequence joins TRBV30 and TRBJ1-6; 9 bases are shared with TRBD1. The germline V gene has CDR1 GTSNPN and CDR2 SVGIG (reference sequence). This CDR3 has 14 amino acids. V gave up 2 bases and J gave up 9 bases; unmatched junction bases: 5. The DNA for the CDR3 is TGTGCCTGGAGTCCGGGACAGGGAAGTTCACCCCTCCACTTT. Protein product: CAWSPGQGSSPLHF.

This clone appeared a few times. The V gene is TRBV16, the J gene TRBJ2-7, with a tentative D call TRBD1 (6 bases). The CDR3 has 14 amino acids. Trimming pared 4 bases from V and 3 bases from J, leaving 13 bases between. From germline, CDR1 is KGHSY and CDR2 FQNENV. The CDR3 coding sequence is TGTGCCAGCAGCCGAACTACAGGGAACTACGAGCAGTACTTC. It encodes CASSRTTGNYEQYF.